Below, 31 T cell receptor beta chains from the same sample are listed, as sequenced in a study of shared clonotypes between healthy human individuals. The method was immunoSEQ multiplex PCR; TCRdb's version includes in-frame clones alone and lacks a portion of them. The sample lists approximately 2.1 million clones, roughly 93% occurring once. Sequenced: naive CD4+ T cells from PBMCs. Subset in this sample: CD45RA+ positively selected. Receptor source: a man aged 18 to 30 in good health. Some clones in this sample may be carry-over from other donors' samples.

The V call is TRBV29-1, the J call TRBJ1-4, with D possibly TRBD1 on 6 matching bases. Deletions cut 6 bases from V and 3 bases from J, with 17 bases between. In germline, CDR1 is SQVTM, CDR2 ANQGSEA. The CDR3 has 15 amino acids. CDR3 sequence: CSVERTAGSNEKLFF. CDR3 coding DNA: TGCAGCGTCGAACGGACAGCTGGGTCTAATGAAAAACTGTTTTTT.

This clone was counted only a few times. Other DNA sequences in the sample encode the same CDR3. The rearrangement uses TRBV30 and TRBJ1-2; D may be TRBD1 (6 bases). Germline V gene sequence: CDR1 GTSNPN, CDR2 SVGIG (reference sequence). V lost 3 bases and J 2 bases, leaving 7 bases between the germline ends. This CDR3 is built from 12 residues. The DNA for the CDR3 is TGTGCCTGGAGCACAGGGAACTATGGCTACACCTTC. Encoded protein: CAWSTGNYGYTF.

This chain joins TRBV30 and TRBJ2-5; D is ambiguous. Germline CDR1 is GTSNPN and CDR2 is SVGIG (reference sequence). This CDR3 is built from 11 residues. Trimming stripped 3 bases from V and 3 bases from J, with 5 bases between. CDR3 region: CAWRMEETQYF. The CDR3 nucleotides are TGTGCCTGGAGGATGGAAGAGACCCAGTACTTC.

The chain joins TRBV29-1 to TRBJ2-7; D gene uncertain. The CDR3 is 14 residues long. Germline values: CDR1 SQVTM, CDR2 ANQGSEA. Between the trimmed V and J ends, which lost 4 bases and 0 bases, there was a span of 13 bases. Here the CDR3 reads CSVVWRSRSYEQYF. CDR3 DNA sequence: TGCAGCGTTGTTTGGCGGAGTCGCTCCTACGAGCAGTACTTC.

The V and J genes are TRBV9 and TRBJ1-5; no reliable D call. The V and J ends lost 0 bases and 6 bases respectively, with 10 bases between them. Germline V lookup: CDR1 SGDLS, CDR2 YYNGEE. The CDR3 spans 14 residues. The CDR3 DNA sequence: TGTGCCAGCAGCGTAGAAGGGTGGGGTCAGCCCCAGCATTTT. Translating gives CASSVEGWGQPQHF.

This clone was observed once. The J gene is TRBJ1-2, the V gene TRBV5-1; D unclear. The CDR3 spans 14 residues. Trimming pared 3 bases from V and 3 bases from J, leaving 12 bases between. The germline V gene encodes CDR1 SGHRS and CDR2 YFSETQ. CDR3: CASSSPGQDYGYTF. As DNA, the CDR3 is TGCGCCAGCAGCTCCCCGGGTCAGGACTATGGCTACACCTTC.

This chain connects TRBV28 to TRBJ1-3, with D perhaps matching TRBD1 (6 bases). Germline V gene data show CDR1 as MDHEN and CDR2 as SYDVKM. V lost 8 bases to trimming and J lost 2 bases, with 16 bases between them. The CDR3 is 15 residues long. CDR3 sequence (DNA): TGTGCCAGCGCGTCGGGGGCAGGGCCTGGAAACACCATATATTTT. Protein sequence: CASASGAGPGNTIYF.

The rearrangement uses TRBV28 and TRBJ1-2; D ambiguous. The CDR3 sequence is 13 residues long. Per the germline V gene, CDR1 is MDHEN and CDR2 is SYDVKM. V was clipped by 5 bases and J by 5 bases, with 12 bases between them. The DNA for the CDR3 is TGTGCCAGCAGTAACGCCTTAGCGTATGGCTACACCTTC. Amino acid sequence: CASSNALAYGYTF.

The chain joins TRBV14 to TRBJ1-3, with 8 bases identical to TRBD1. The CDR3 sequence is 14 residues long. CDR1 and CDR2 (germline): SGHDN, FVKESK. The V gene end was trimmed by 7 bases and the J gene end by 0 bases; junction bases not matched to a gene: 2. This chain's CDR3 is CASTTGGSGNTIYF. CDR3 bases: TGTGCCAGCACCACAGGGGGCTCTGGAAACACCATATATTTT.

The chain recombines TRBV23-1 with TRBJ1-1, with no clear D. TRBV23-1 has ORF status, its function being uncertain. This CDR3 contains 14 residues. The V end lost 7 bases, the J end lost 4 bases, and 16 bases lay between the germline ends. CDR3 coding DNA: TGCGCCAGCAATCCCAGCGTCCGAGCCACTGAAGCTTTCTTT. Residues: CASNPSVRATEAFF.

This chain joins TRBV11-2 and TRBJ1-2; 9 bases are shared with TRBD1. Unmatched junction bases numbered 15, after V lost 6 bases and J lost 4 bases. CDR3 length equals 17 residues. From germline, CDR1 is SGHAT and CDR2 FQNNGV. The CDR3 sequence: CASRTAGQGNRSYGYTF. In DNA form, the CDR3 reads TGTGCCAGCAGGACGGCGGGACAGGGTAACAGGAGCTATGGCTACACCTTC. Full variable domain (rest looked up from reference TRBV11-2 and TRBJ1-2): EAGVAQSPRYKIIEKRQSVAFWCNPISGHATLYWYQQILGQGPKLLIQFQNNGVVDDSQLPKDRFSAERLKGVDSTLKIQPAKLEDSAVYLCASRTAGQGNRSYGYTFGSGTRLTVV.

The chain is built from TRBV9 and TRBJ1-1; 9 bases fit TRBD1. The CDR3 is 14 amino acids. Trimming cost V 1 base and J 4 bases; bases outside gene matches: 2. Germline CDR1 and CDR2: SGDLS and YYNGEE. The CDR3 sequence: CASSVQGQGTEAFF. The CDR3 nucleotides are TGTGCCAGCAGCGTACAGGGACAGGGCACTGAAGCTTTCTTT. Combining the CDR3 with reference TRBV9 and TRBJ1-1 gives the whole variable domain DSGVTQTPKHLITATGQRVTLRCSPRSGDLSVYWYQQSLDQGLQFLIQYYNGEERAKGNILERFSAQQFPDLHSELNLSSLELGDSALYFCASSVQGQGTEAFFGQGTRLTVV.

This clone has a single count. The genes are TRBV4-3 and TRBJ1-2; the D is unclear. V was clipped by 0 bases and J by 8 bases, with 10 bases between them. This CDR3 contains 13 residues. Germline loops: CDR1 LGHNA, CDR2 YSLEER. The CDR3 coding sequence is TGCGCCAGCAGCCAAGAAGCCTTGGGGGGCTACACCTTC. It is translated as CASSQEALGGYTF.

The V and J genes are TRBV18 and TRBJ2-3; no clear D gene. Trimming left V 2 bases short and J 6 bases short, with 12 bases between. Germline lookup yields CDR1 KGHSH and CDR2 LQKENI. The CDR3 extends over 14 amino acids. CDR3 bases: TGTGCCAGCTCACCAGTTGAGGTGGTGGATACGCAGTATTTT. This translates into CASSPVEVVDTQYF.

V gene TRBV5-1 combines with J gene TRBJ2-5; TRBD1 or TRBD2 may be the D gene (5 bases each). Germline lookup yields CDR1 SGHRS and CDR2 YFSETQ. This CDR3 has 13 residues. V gave up 6 bases and J gave up 5 bases, with 14 bases separating them. The CDR3 here is CASTSGPMETQYF. The CDR3 region has the DNA TGCGCCAGCACCTCGGGACCCATGGAGACCCAGTACTTC.

The chain combines TRBV15 with TRBJ1-5; 7 nucleotides align to TRBD1. CDR1 LNHNV and CDR2 YYDKDF come from the germline V gene (reference sequence). The CDR3 contains 16 residues. The J segment lost 3 bases and the V segment lost 5 bases, leaving 10 bases of the junction unmatched. CDR3 nucleotide sequence: TGTGCCACCAGCGTCGACCCGACAGGGAACAATCAGCCCCAGCATTTT. It translates to CATSVDPTGNNQPQHF.

The rearrangement joins TRBV6-6 to TRBJ1-1; TRBD1 matches 7 bases. Per germline, CDR1 MNHNY and CDR2 SVGAGI (reference sequence). The length of the CDR3 is 15 residues. The V segment lost 2 bases and the J segment 4 bases; nucleotides outside the gene matches: 7. CDR3 loop: CASSYGGQFTTEAFF. The CDR3 DNA reads as TGTGCCAGCAGTTACGGGGGACAGTTTACCACTGAAGCTTTCTTT.

The chain links TRBV11-1 to TRBJ2-5, with D possibly called TRBD1 or TRBD2 (5 bases each). The germline V gene has CDR1 SGHAT and CDR2 FQDESV (reference sequence). The length of the CDR3 is 13 residues. V lost 3 bases, J lost 5 bases, and 10 bases lay in between. The CDR3 nucleotides are TGTGCCAGCAGCTTCGGGGCGTTGGAGACCCAGTACTTC. It specifies CASSFGALETQYF. The entire variable domain, with the rest obtained from reference TRBV11-1 and TRBJ2-5, is as follows: EAEVAQSPRYKITEKSQAVAFWCDPISGHATLYWYRQILGQGPELLVQFQDESVVDDSQLPKDRFSAERLKGVDSTLKIQPAELGDSAMYLCASSFGALETQYFGPGTRLLVL.

This chain links TRBV5-6 with TRBJ1-2, with TRBD1 identical over 7 bases. The CDR3 extends over 14 amino acids. The germline V gene has CDR1 SGHDT and CDR2 YYEEEE. V shed 4 bases, J shed 4 bases, and the junction held 7 bases outside the gene matches. CDR3 loop: CASSDGTARYGYTF. The CDR3 coding sequence is TGTGCCAGCAGCGATGGGACAGCTCGCTATGGCTACACCTTC. Filled out from reference TRBV5-6 and TRBJ1-2, the complete variable domain reads DAGVTQSPTHLIKTRGQQVTLRCSPKSGHDTVSWYQQALGQGPQFIFQYYEEEERQRGNFPDRFSGHQFPNYSSELNVNALLLGDSALYLCASSDGTARYGYTFGSGTRLTVV.

This chain joins TRBV6-1 and TRBJ2-7; TRBD2 aligns across 7 bases. After removal of 3 bases from V and 3 bases from J, the junction contained 2 bases not matched to a gene. CDR1 and CDR2 from the germline V gene are MNHNS and SASEGT. The CDR3 consists of 13 residues. CDR3 protein: CASSEASGYEQYF. CDR3 nucleotides: TGTGCCAGCAGTGAGGCTAGCGGCTACGAGCAGTACTTC.

The rearrangement uses TRBV7-9 and TRBJ1-2; D gene uncertain. Germline lookup yields CDR1 SEHNR and CDR2 FQNEAQ (reference sequence). This CDR3 is 14 amino acids long. The ends were cut back, 3 bases at V and 1 base at J, with 9 bases in the middle. CDR3 sequence reads: CASSLGIGNYGYTF. CDR3 bases: TGTGCCAGCAGCTTGGGGATCGGTAACTATGGCTACACCTTC.

The chain carries TRBV18 and TRBJ1-2, with D unclear. This CDR3 contains 14 residues. Germline V gives CDR1 KGHSH, CDR2 LQKENI. V shed 3 bases and J shed 0 bases, with 8 bases lying between them. The CDR3 coding sequence is TGTGCCAGCTCACCTGGGCCAGCTAACTATGGCTACACCTTC. Its protein is CASSPGPANYGYTF.

V and J are TRBV6-5 and TRBJ1-1; D possibly corresponds to TRBD1 (5 bases). There are 15 residues in the CDR3. The V end was cut by 4 bases, the J end by 2 bases, with 14 bases between. Germline CDR1 MNHEY, CDR2 SVGAGI. In nucleotides, the CDR3 is TGTGCCAGCAGTTCCCTCGACAGCGGTAACACTGAAGCTTTCTTT. Amino acids: CASSSLDSGNTEAFF.

CDR3 sequence (DNA): TGTGCCAGCAGCCCGGCTAGCACAGATACGCAGTATTTT. Its protein is CASSPASTDTQYF. The rearrangement links TRBV7-2 to TRBJ2-3; D is unresolved. V was clipped by 5 bases and J by 0 bases, with 6 bases between them. The CDR3 has 13 residues. Germline lookup yields CDR1 SGHTA and CDR2 FQGNSA.

This chain links TRBV11-2 with TRBJ2-1, with 12 bases fitting TRBD2. CDR1 and CDR2 from the germline V gene are SGHAT and FQNNGV. CDR3 length equals 17 residues. The junction had 13 bases not matched to a gene; V was cut back by 3 bases and J by 10 bases. This CDR3 reads CASSFITGPGLAGEQFF. DNA for the CDR3: TGTGCCAGCAGCTTCATCACAGGGCCTGGACTAGCGGGAGAGCAGTTCTTC.

The chain combines TRBV11-2 with TRBJ2-7; 10 bases are shared with TRBD2. The V gene's germline CDR1 is SGHAT and CDR2 FQNNGV. The junction had 10 bases not matched to a gene; V was cut back by 5 bases and J by 0 bases. The CDR3 has 17 residues. The CDR3 spells CASSPLFSGRFSYEQYF. As DNA, the CDR3 is TGTGCCAGCAGCCCGCTCTTTAGCGGGAGGTTCTCCTACGAGCAGTACTTC.

The V call is TRBV27, the J call TRBJ1-1, with unresolved D. In germline, CDR1 is MNHEY, CDR2 SMNVEV (reference sequence). The V end was cut by 3 bases, the J end by 4 bases, with 3 bases between. This CDR3 has 11 residues. CDR3 amino acids: CASSFRTEAFF. CDR3 sequence (DNA): TGTGCCAGCAGTTTCCGCACTGAAGCTTTCTTT.

CDR3 in amino acids: CASSPGLGGTGELFF. The CDR3 DNA follows: TGTGCCAGCAGTCCCGGACTAGGTGGCACCGGGGAGCTGTTTTTT. This chain uses TRBV28 with TRBJ2-2, with 7 bases identical to TRBD2. The V gene's germline CDR1 is MDHEN and CDR2 SYDVKM. The V segment lost 5 bases and the J segment 4 bases; nucleotides outside the gene matches: 7. This CDR3 is 15 amino acids long.

The J gene is TRBJ2-2, the V gene TRBV18; D gene unclear. V shed 0 bases and J shed 0 bases, with 8 bases lying between them. The CDR3 consists of 16 residues. Looked up from germline, CDR1 is KGHSH and CDR2 is LQKENI. The CDR3 nucleotides are TGTGCCAGCTCACCACCGGGTAACGCGAACACCGGGGAGCTGTTTTTT. This sequence encodes CASSPPGNANTGELFF.

The chain employs TRBV5-6 and TRBJ1-6; D is uncertain. The CDR3 is 17 residues long. The germline V and J ends were trimmed by 0 bases and 4 bases, with 14 bases remaining between them. Germline V lookup: CDR1 SGHDT, CDR2 YYEEEE. The CDR3 DNA reads as TGTGCCAGCAGCTTGGGGCGGACTAAACTTTATAATTCACCCCTCCACTTT. It translates to CASSLGRTKLYNSPLHF.

The V call is TRBV5-1, the J call TRBJ2-7, with D perhaps TRBD2 (6 bases). The CDR3 loop spans 15 amino acids. The germline V gene encodes CDR1 SGHRS and CDR2 YFSETQ. Deletions cut 0 bases from V and 4 bases from J, with 14 bases between. The DNA for the CDR3 is TGCGCCAGCAGCTTGGCCCCGGGGGTTGGGTACGAGCAGTACTTC. It specifies CASSLAPGVGYEQYF.